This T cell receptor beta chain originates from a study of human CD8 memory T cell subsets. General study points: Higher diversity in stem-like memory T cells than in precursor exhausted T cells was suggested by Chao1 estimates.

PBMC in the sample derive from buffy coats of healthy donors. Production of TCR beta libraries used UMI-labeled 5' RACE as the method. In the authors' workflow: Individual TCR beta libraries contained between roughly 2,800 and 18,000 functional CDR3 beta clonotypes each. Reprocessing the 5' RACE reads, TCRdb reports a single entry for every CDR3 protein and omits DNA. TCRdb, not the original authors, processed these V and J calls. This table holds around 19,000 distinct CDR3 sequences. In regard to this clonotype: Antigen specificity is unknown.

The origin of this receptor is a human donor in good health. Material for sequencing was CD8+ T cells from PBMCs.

The CDR3: CASSFGQGGEQYF. The rearrangement links TRBV5-1 to TRBJ2-7; TCRdb outputs TRBD1, but without DNA this stays unchecked. Germline lookup yields CDR1 SGHRS and CDR2 YFSETQ. The CDR3 length is 13 residues.